Following are 17 T cell receptor beta chains from one sample sequenced in a study of OX40 agonist ivuxolimab in advanced cancers. The table came from immunoSEQ multiplex PCR; TCRdb's copy has only in-frame clones and leaves some out. This sample yields tens of thousands of clones, of which roughly 90% are seen a single time; about 0.51% belongs to the top ten. The material was CD4+ or CD8+ T cells sorted from blood, obtained in a trial of the OX40 agonist ivuxolimab. All receptors derive from an adult with an advanced solid tumor such as melanoma, head and neck, liver or kidney cancer.

The chain links TRBV2 to TRBJ1-5; D is unresolved. Per the germline V gene, CDR1 is SNHLY and CDR2 is FYNNEI. V lost 3 bases to trimming and J lost 0 bases, with 6 bases between them. CDR3 size: 14 residues. CDR3 DNA sequence: TGTGCCAGCAGTGAGTCCCGTAGCAATCAGCCCCAGCATTTT. Translated, it gives CASSESRSNQPQHF.

This clone has a handful of counts. This chain links TRBV5-1 with TRBJ1-3, with 9 bases that match TRBD1. V dropped 4 bases and J dropped 4; count of bases not matched to a gene: 9. This CDR3 has 16 amino acids. CDR1 is SGHRS, CDR2 YFSETQ, per germline. The CDR3 loop reads CASSPGTGLSGNTIYF. CDR3 bases: TGCGCCAGCAGCCCCGGGACAGGGCTGTCCGGAAACACCATATATTTT.

This rearrangement joins TRBV19 to TRBJ2-2; no reliable D call. V dropped 2 bases and J dropped 7 bases, with 11 bases sitting between them. The CDR3 has 14 amino acids. Germline CDR1 LNHDA, CDR2 SQIVND (reference sequence). The CDR3 loop reads CASSIQNFGGELFF. CDR3 coding DNA: TGTGCCAGTAGTATACAAAACTTTGGCGGGGAGCTGTTTTTT.

V usage is TRBV7-2 and J usage is TRBJ2-5; weak D call: TRBD1 (5 bases). This CDR3 is 16 amino acids long. Trimming took 5 bases from V and 2 from J, leaving 18 bases between them. Per germline, CDR1 SGHTA and CDR2 FQGNSA. CDR3 amino acids: CASSPRTRPSQETQYF. The CDR3, as DNA: TGTGCCAGCAGCCCCCGGACAAGGCCTTCACAAGAGACCCAGTACTTC.

V gene TRBV11-1 combines with J gene TRBJ1-1, with a tentative D call TRBD1 (5 bases). Trimming took off 4 bases at V and 8 bases at J, with 11 bases between the two ends. The germline gives CDR1 SGHAT, CDR2 FQDESV (reference sequence). This CDR3 contains 12 residues. CDR3 in amino acids: CASSSYGTEAFF. The CDR3 region has the DNA TGTGCCAGCAGCTCATACGGGACGGAAGCTTTCTTT.

This CDR3 reads CASTPQTSGANVLTF. CDR3 DNA sequence: TGTGCCAGTACTCCCCAGACCTCTGGGGCCAACGTCCTGACTTTC. The chain combines TRBV19 with TRBJ2-6; no definite D call. The CDR3 is made up of 15 amino acids. Germline CDR1 LNHDA, CDR2 SQIVND (reference sequence). Trimming removed 7 bases from V and 0 bases from J, with 10 bases in between.

V usage is TRBV19 and J usage is TRBJ2-1; 12 nucleotides agree with TRBD2. Germline CDR1 reads LNHDA; CDR2 reads SQIVND (reference sequence). Trimming took 5 bases from V and 4 from J; bases not matched to a gene: 6. The CDR3 contains 16 residues. DNA for the CDR3: TGTGCCAGTAGTCCAGGGACTAGCGGGTGGTACAATGAGCAGTTCTTC. Protein product: CASSPGTSGWYNEQFF.

This sequence joins TRBV4-1 and TRBJ2-1; D is tentatively TRBD1 or TRBD2 (5 bases each). Germline V gene sequence: CDR1 MGHRA, CDR2 YSYEKL. V was clipped by 4 bases and J by 2 bases, with 15 bases between them. The CDR3 is 16 residues long. The CDR3 bases are TGCGCCAGCAGCCTTGGGGCCCTAGCACCCTACAATGAGCAGTTCTTC. Translating it yields CASSLGALAPYNEQFF.

This chain joins TRBV7-3 and TRBJ2-7; weak D call: TRBD2 (6 bases). V lost 4 bases to trimming and J lost 6 bases, with 16 bases between them. Per the germline V gene, CDR1 is SGHTA and CDR2 is FQGTGA. The CDR3 extends over 14 amino acids. Here the CDR3 reads CASSSNAGSREQYF. CDR3 sequence (DNA): TGTGCCAGCAGCTCCAATGCGGGGTCTCGCGAGCAGTACTTC.

The chain employs TRBV12-5 and TRBJ2-2; 7 bases line up with TRBD1. The germline V gene has CDR1 LGHNT and CDR2 FRNRAP. The ends lost 6 bases at V and 3 bases at J; junction bases unmatched: 1. This CDR3 contains 13 residues. CDR3 DNA sequence: TGTGCTAGTGGAGGACAGGACACCGGGGAGCTGTTTTTT. Its translation is CASGGQDTGELFF.

The CDR3 DNA sequence: TGTGCTAGCGCAGTAGACTTCACAGATACGCAGTATTTT. It codes for CASAVDFTDTQYF. The V and J genes are TRBV7-7 and TRBJ2-3, with a possible D match to TRBD2 (5 bases). Germline CDR1 and CDR2: SSHAT and FNYEAQ (reference sequence). The CDR3 runs to 13 residues.

The chain combines TRBV7-9 with TRBJ2-7, with D possibly TRBD2 on 6 matching bases. Trimming took off 4 bases at V and 2 bases at J, with 12 bases between the two ends. The CDR3 consists of 14 residues. Germline loops: CDR1 SEHNR, CDR2 FQNEAQ (reference sequence). The CDR3 nucleotides read TGTGCCAGCAGCTCGGGAGCTTCTCCCTACGAGCAGTACTTC. As protein: CASSSGASPYEQYF.

The chain links TRBV27 to TRBJ1-4; D is unresolved. Between the trimmed V and J ends, which lost 1 base and 5 bases, there was a span of 11 bases. This CDR3 has 15 amino acids. CDR1 is MNHEY, CDR2 SMNVEV, per germline (reference sequence). CDR3 DNA sequence: TGTGCCAGCAGTTTATACCGGGTAGTAAATGAAAAACTGTTTTTT. Translated: CASSLYRVVNEKLFF.

The chain is built from TRBV6-4 and TRBJ2-7; TRBD2 matches 7 bases. Trimming cost V 4 bases and J 1 base; bases outside gene matches: 7. Germline CDR1 is MRHNA and CDR2 is SNTAGT. This CDR3 spans 15 amino acids. Here the CDR3 DNA reads TGTGCCAGCAGTGGGGTGCTCGGGAGGTCCTACGAGCAGTACTTC. Protein: CASSGVLGRSYEQYF.

This chain connects TRBV11-2 to TRBJ1-5; unclear D gene. Germline V CDR1 and CDR2: SGHAT, FQNNGV. Deletions cut 3 bases from V and 7 bases from J, with 10 bases between. The CDR3 is 13 amino acids. The CDR3 sequence is CASSFTAGQPQHF. The DNA of the CDR3 is TGTGCCAGCAGCTTCACGGCTGGGCAGCCCCAGCATTTT. Full variable domain (missing parts from reference TRBV11-2 and TRBJ1-5): EAGVAQSPRYKIIEKRQSVAFWCNPISGHATLYWYQQILGQGPKLLIQFQNNGVVDDSQLPKDRFSAERLKGVDSTLKIQPAKLEDSAVYLCASSFTAGQPQHFGDGTRLSIL.

This clone showed up just once. The V and J genes are TRBV7-2 and TRBJ2-1; 9 bases fit TRBD2. CDR3 length: 16 residues. V shed 4 bases, J shed 6 bases, and the junction held 10 bases outside the gene matches. Germline V CDR1 and CDR2: SGHTA, FQGNSA. CDR3 residues: CASSYKAGGPPNEQFF. The CDR3 region has the DNA TGTGCCAGCAGCTATAAGGCGGGAGGGCCTCCCAATGAGCAGTTCTTC. The whole variable domain, filled in from reference TRBV7-2 and TRBJ2-1, reads GAGVSQSPSNKVTEKGKDVELRCDPISGHTALYWYRQSLGQGLEFLIYFQGNSAPDKSGLPSDRFSAERTGGSVSTLTIQRTQQEDSAVYLCASSYKAGGPPNEQFFGPGTRLTVL.

The chain combines TRBV6-1 with TRBJ2-7; TRBD1 matches at 9 bases. This CDR3 comprises 16 residues. Germline V CDR1 and CDR2: MNHNS, SASEGT. After removal of 3 bases from V and 3 bases from J, the junction contained 9 bases not matched to a gene. CDR3: CASSDAVRTGVYEQYF. The CDR3, as DNA: TGTGCCAGCAGTGATGCGGTCAGGACAGGGGTCTACGAGCAGTACTTC.